These 8 T cell receptor beta chains were sequenced from one sample in a study of regulatory T cells in long-lasting Graves disease. With iRepertoire HTBI primers and Arm-PCR of CDR3 regions, TCR beta libraries were built. MiXCR, run by TCRdb on the multiplex PCR reads, gives a single entry per CDR3 protein. This table holds over 650,000 distinct CDR3 sequences, about 30% found once. The time point denotes: persistent/refractory GD, antithyroid drugs over 5 years with positive TRAb. The TCR library used RNA extracted from PBMCs. The material sequenced was peripheral blood mononuclear cells (PBMCs), taken when the disease was refractory, from a patient treated with antithyroid drugs. These receptors all come from a female donor with Graves disease.

This clonotype was picked up a small number of times. The rearrangement links TRBV7-9 to TRBJ2-7; D not certain. The CDR3 has 13 residues. With 1 base removed from V and 2 bases from J, the gap between germline ends came to 6 bases. Germline CDR1 is SEHNR and CDR2 is FQNEAQ (reference sequence). The DNA of the CDR3 is TGTGCCAGCAGCTTAGTAGAGCCCTACGAGCAGTACTTC. Residues: CASSLVEPYEQYF.

The chain links TRBV7-9 to TRBJ2-2; D not resolved. V was pared by 2 bases and J by 1 base, with 11 bases between. Germline values: CDR1 SEHNR, CDR2 FQNEAQ (reference sequence). The CDR3 is 16 residues long. The CDR3, as DNA: TGTGCCAGCAGCTTATCCCAATCGATGAACACCGGGGAGCTGTTTTTT. This codes for CASSLSQSMNTGELFF. Based on the CDR3 plus reference TRBV7-9 and TRBJ2-2, the full variable domain is DTGVSQNPRHKITKRGQNVTFRCDPISEHNRLYWYRQTLGQGPEFLTYFQNEAQLEKSRLLSDRFSAERPKGSFSTLEIQRTEQGDSAMYLCASSLSQSMNTGELFFGEGSRLTVL.

DNA for the CDR3: TGTGCCACCAGACAGAGAACTGAAGCTTTCTTT. It encodes CATRQRTEAFF. This chain joins TRBV24-1 and TRBJ1-1; no definite D call. The germline CDR1 and CDR2 sequences are KGHDR and SFDVKD. V shed 7 bases and J shed 5 bases, with 7 bases lying between them. This CDR3 has 11 amino acids.

CDR3 protein: CASRGGGPSGANVLTF. CDR3 in DNA: TGTGCCAGCAGGGGAGGGGGCCCTTCTGGGGCCAACGTCCTGACTTTC. This chain connects TRBV2 to TRBJ2-6; either TRBD1 or TRBD2 may fit D (7 bases each). V was trimmed by 6 bases and J by 1 base, leaving 13 bases between them. The CDR3 is 16 amino acids. Per the germline V gene, CDR1 is SNHLY and CDR2 is FYNNEI.

In the case of this clonotype: This could be a read error, since a much larger clone is one nucleotide away. Likely a read error: the CDR3 ends without its conserved phenylalanine or tryptophan. The genes are TRBV12-3 or TRBV12-4 and TRBJ1-2; 10 bases line up with TRBD1. The CDR3 loop spans 15 amino acids. V gave up 2 bases and J gave up 4 bases; unmatched junction bases: 4. The CDR3 here is CASSLRDRGFYGYTL. In DNA, the CDR3 is TGTGCCAGCAGTTTACGGGACAGGGGATTCTATGGCTACACCCTC.

The sample holds a few counts of this clonotype. The rearrangement joins TRBV6-1 to TRBJ2-7; 8 bases fit TRBD2. J was trimmed by 2 bases and V by 4 bases; bases with no gene match: 1. Germline V gene data show CDR1 as MNHNS and CDR2 as SASEGT. The length of the CDR3 is 13 residues. CDR3: CASSARGAYEQYF. The CDR3 nucleotides are TGTGCCAGCAGTGCGCGGGGGGCCTACGAGCAGTACTTC.

The chain employs TRBV20-1 and TRBJ1-1; unclear D gene. Trimming removed 1 base at V and 7 bases at J, with 7 bases between. There are 11 residues in the CDR3. The germline V gene encodes CDR1 DFQATT and CDR2 SNEGSKA (reference sequence). This CDR3 reads CSARVGREAFF. In DNA form, the CDR3 reads TGCAGTGCTAGAGTAGGCCGTGAAGCTTTCTTT.

This clonotype was detected ten times or more. This chain uses TRBV27 with TRBJ2-7; 7 nucleotides agree with TRBD1. Per germline, CDR1 MNHEY and CDR2 SMNVEV (reference sequence). There are 14 residues in the CDR3. The ends lost 5 bases at V and 4 bases at J; junction bases unmatched: 8. CDR3 DNA: TGTGCCAGCAGTCCCCGGACAGGAAAGTACGAGCAGTACTTC. Translating gives CASSPRTGKYEQYF.